Listed below are T cell receptor beta chains from one sample, sequenced in a study of blood T cell repertoires in COVID-19. Libraries were prepared by immunoSEQ multiplex PCR; TCRdb keeps only in-frame clonotypes and omits some of them. The repertoire holds 110,000 to 150,000 clones, with about 87% as singletons. Sequenced input: peripheral blood. The receptors come from a woman in her forties with acute or convalescent COVID-19. CDR3s include the opening cysteine and the closing phenylalanine or tryptophan. Each record gives: D gene, V gene, J gene, clone size, CDR3 length, CDR3 protein, CDR3 DNA. D genes are given only for firm matches. Size is stated for part of the rows, as once, few or many counts, or as a class when the clone is expanded.

>.|TRBV5-1|TRBJ1-1|.|14
CASSLDRVGTEAFF
TGCGCCAGCAGCTTGGACAGGGTGGGCACTGAAGCTTTCTTT
>.|TRBV5-1|TRBJ1-6|once|14
CASSPTENNSPLHF
TGCGCCAGCAGCCCGACAGAAAATAATTCACCCCTCCACTTT
>.|TRBV21-1|TRBJ1-5|.|15
CASSTGPYSNQPQHF
TGTGCCAGCTCGACAGGACCTTATAGCAATCAGCCCCAGCATTTT
>.|TRBV5-5|TRBJ2-7|few|12
CASSFTAYEQYF
TGTGCCAGCAGCTTCACAGCCTACGAGCAGTACTTC
>TRBD1|TRBV7-3|TRBJ1-1|.|14
CASSSGQLGTEAFF
TGTGCCAGCAGCTCGGGACAGCTAGGAACTGAAGCTTTCTTT
>.|TRBV27|TRBJ1-1|.|11
CASKRRTEAFF
TGTGCCAGCAAACGGCGGACTGAAGCTTTCTTT
>TRBD2|TRBV7-6|TRBJ2-1|.|16
CASSAGLALSYNEQFF
TGTGCCAGCAGCGCGGGACTAGCGCTTTCCTACAATGAGCAGTTCTTC
>TRBD2|TRBV10-3|TRBJ2-7|.|16
CAISEGMTSGLTSGYF
TGTGCCATCAGTGAGGGCATGACTAGCGGACTTACGAGCGGGTACTTC
>TRBD1|TRBV5-1|TRBJ2-2|.|17
CASSLAWTGGNTGELFF
TGCGCCAGCAGCTTGGCCTGGACAGGGGGCAACACCGGGGAGCTGTTTTTT
>TRBD2|TRBV4-2|TRBJ2-5|.|17
CASSQDPRTSGSETQYF
TGTGCCAGCAGCCAAGATCCACGGACTAGCGGGAGCGAGACCCAGTACTTC
>TRBD1|TRBV3-1/TRBV3-2|TRBJ1-2|few|15
CASSQRSGTAYGYTF
TGTGCCAGCAGCCAAAGGTCCGGGACAGCTTATGGCTACACCTTC
>.|TRBV3-1/TRBV3-2|TRBJ1-1|.|12
CASSLSETEAFF
TGTGCCAGCAGCCTATCGGAGACTGAAGCTTTCTTT
>.|TRBV7-9|TRBJ2-3|.|14
CASSFDQVADTQYF
TGTGCCAGCAGCTTCGATCAGGTTGCAGATACGCAGTATTTT
>.|TRBV7-6|TRBJ1-1|.|15
CASSPSGGKNTEAFF
TGTGCCAGCAGCCCCTCGGGGGGAAAGAACACTGAAGCTTTCTTT
>.|TRBV2|TRBJ1-3|.|14
CASRTQGAGNTIYF
TGTGCCAGCAGGACTCAGGGCGCTGGAAACACCATATATTTT
>TRBD2|TRBV18|TRBJ2-7|.|15
CASSLTGTNSYEQYF
TGTGCCAGCTCGCTGACCGGGACTAACTCCTACGAGCAGTACTTC
>.|TRBV10-3|TRBJ2-3|.|15
CAISNWGLGTDTQYF
TGTGCCATCAGTAATTGGGGGCTGGGCACAGATACGCAGTATTTT
>.|TRBV4-3|TRBJ1-1|.|16
CASSQEWAGMNTEAFF
TGCGCCAGCAGCCAAGAATGGGCCGGGATGAACACTGAAGCTTTCTTT
>TRBD1|TRBV4-2|TRBJ1-2|.|13
CASSYRGLYGYTF
TGTGCCAGCAGTTACAGGGGGCTCTATGGCTACACCTTC
>.|TRBV30|TRBJ1-5|.|16
CAWSPRGVEGDQPQHF
TGTGCCTGGAGTCCCCGGGGGGTCGAGGGGGATCAGCCCCAGCATTTT
>.|TRBV9|TRBJ2-7|.|13
CASSVDFQYEQYF
TGTGCCAGCAGCGTAGATTTCCAATACGAGCAGTACTTC
>.|TRBV5-1|TRBJ1-2|.|12
CASSLADYGYTF
TGCGCCAGCAGCTTGGCCGACTATGGCTACACCTTC
>TRBD2|TRBV12-5|TRBJ2-1|.|15
CASGKTSGSFIEQFF
TGTGCTAGTGGGAAGACTAGCGGGAGTTTTATTGAGCAGTTCTTC
>TRBD1|TRBV14|TRBJ1-1|.|14
CASSRDRGNTEAFF
TGTGCCAGCAGCCGGGACAGGGGGAACACTGAAGCTTTCTTT
>TRBD2|TRBV3-1/TRBV3-2|TRBJ2-1|.|16
CASSQDSSGRVFEQFF
TGTGCCAGCAGCCAAGATTCTAGCGGGAGAGTCTTTGAGCAGTTCTTC
>TRBD1|TRBV30|TRBJ1-1|.|15
CAWNVQGARGTEAFF
TGTGCCTGGAATGTTCAGGGGGCGCGGGGCACTGAAGCTTTCTTT
>TRBD1|TRBV7-2|TRBJ2-1|.|16
CASSLVATGGTNEQFF
TGTGCCAGCAGCTTAGTGGCGACAGGGGGCACGAATGAGCAGTTCTTC
>.|TRBV5-8|TRBJ1-2|.|12
CASSLDRDGYTF
TGTGCCAGCAGCCTTGACAGAGATGGCTACACCTTC
>TRBD1|TRBV9|TRBJ1-2|.|14
CASSYSGTGAGYTF
TGTGCCAGCAGCTACTCCGGGACAGGGGCTGGCTACACCTTC
>.|TRBV12-3/TRBV12-4|TRBJ2-3|.|13
CASRSSSTNTQYF
TGTGCCAGCAGGTCGAGTTCCACGAATACGCAGTATTTT
>TRBD1|TRBV4-1|TRBJ1-1|.|17
CASSHPGTGGGGTEAFF
TGCGCCAGCAGCCATCCCGGGACAGGGGGCGGAGGGACTGAAGCTTTCTTT
>.|TRBV6-5|TRBJ2-7|.|15
CASTTRLGSSYEQYF
TGTGCCAGCACCACTAGACTAGGGAGCTCCTACGAGCAGTACTTC
>.|TRBV30|TRBJ1-5|.|15
CAWSVLGQGGQPQHF
TGTGCCTGGAGTGTACTAGGGCAGGGAGGTCAGCCCCAGCATTTT
>.|TRBV28|TRBJ1-5|once|14
CASRRGGSNQPQHF
TGTGCCAGCAGACGGGGGGGGAGCAATCAGCCCCAGCATTTT
>.|TRBV5-6|TRBJ1-2|.|14
CASSWARGVGGYTF
TGTGCCAGCAGCTGGGCCCGGGGGGTAGGTGGCTACACCTTC
>.|TRBV7-8|TRBJ1-2|.|15
CASSPDRSFRNGYTF
TGTGCCAGCAGCCCCGATAGGAGTTTTCGGAATGGCTACACCTTC
>TRBD1|TRBV18|TRBJ1-3|.|15
CASSSQGVSGNTIYF
TGTGCCAGCTCATCACAGGGGGTCTCTGGAAACACCATATATTTT
>TRBD2|TRBV27|TRBJ2-4|.|16
CASNSGGASPKNIQYF
TGTGCCAGCAATAGCGGGGGGGCCTCCCCCAAAAACATTCAGTACTTC
>.|TRBV29-1|TRBJ1-1|.|13
CSVNRDTGGRAFF
TGCAGCGTTAACCGGGACACGGGCGGTCGAGCTTTCTTT
>TRBD1|TRBV7-9|TRBJ1-5|.|16
CASSLAGTGHNQPQHF
TGTGCCAGCAGCTTAGCCGGGACAGGGCACAATCAGCCCCAGCATTTT
>.|TRBV20-1|TRBJ1-5|.|15
CSASTGEMDNQPQHF
TGCAGTGCTAGTACCGGGGAGATGGATAATCAGCCCCAGCATTTT
>.|TRBV30|TRBJ2-1|.|14
CAWRDEGSYNEQFF
TGTGCCTGGAGAGATGAGGGATCCTACAATGAGCAGTTCTTC
>.|TRBV24-1|TRBJ1-1|.|15
CATSDSTGGNTEAFF
TGTGCCACCAGTGATTCGACAGGAGGGAACACTGAAGCTTTCTTT
>.|TRBV6-6|TRBJ1-2|.|14
CASSYSGSNYGYTF
TGTGCCAGCAGTTATTCTGGTAGCAACTATGGCTACACCTTC
>.|TRBV14|TRBJ2-5|.|14
CASSQSPSIETQYF
TGTGCCAGCAGCCAAAGTCCTAGCATTGAGACCCAGTACTTC
>TRBD1|TRBV7-9|TRBJ1-4|.|15
CASSSAQGANEKLFF
TGTGCCAGCAGCTCCGCTCAGGGGGCTAATGAAAAACTGTTTTTT
>TRBD1|TRBV9|TRBJ1-1|.|15
CASSGRQGLNTEAFF
TGTGCCAGCAGCGGCCGACAGGGACTGAACACTGAAGCTTTCTTT
>.|TRBV5-4|TRBJ2-3|few|14
CASSFGSSTDTQYF
TGTGCCAGCAGCTTCGGGAGTAGCACAGATACGCAGTATTTT
>.|TRBV27|TRBJ2-7|.|16
CASSSPGVGRAHEQYF
TGTGCCAGCAGTTCGCCGGGGGTAGGTCGGGCGCACGAGCAGTACTTC
>TRBD1|TRBV28|TRBJ1-6|.|14
CASSLTGNNSPLHF
TGTGCCAGCAGTCTGACAGGGAATAATTCACCCCTCCACTTT
>.|TRBV5-4|TRBJ1-2|.|12
CASIGGEGGYTF
TGTGCCAGCATCGGGGGGGAGGGTGGCTACACCTTC
>TRBD1|TRBV2|TRBJ2-5|.|14
CASSLTGGAGTQYF
TGTGCCAGCAGCCTGACAGGGGGCGCGGGGACCCAGTACTTC
>TRBD1|TRBV29-1|TRBJ2-2|.|16
CSVGDHRGLGTGELFF
TGCAGCGTTGGGGATCACAGGGGCCTGGGCACCGGGGAGCTGTTTTTT
>.|TRBV30|TRBJ2-7|once|12
CAWSVQGHEQYF
TGTGCCTGGAGTGTACAGGGACACGAGCAGTACTTC
>TRBD2|TRBV11-2|TRBJ2-3|.|15
CASSLGGRGTDTQYF
TGTGCCAGCAGCTTAGGGGGGAGGGGCACAGATACGCAGTATTTT